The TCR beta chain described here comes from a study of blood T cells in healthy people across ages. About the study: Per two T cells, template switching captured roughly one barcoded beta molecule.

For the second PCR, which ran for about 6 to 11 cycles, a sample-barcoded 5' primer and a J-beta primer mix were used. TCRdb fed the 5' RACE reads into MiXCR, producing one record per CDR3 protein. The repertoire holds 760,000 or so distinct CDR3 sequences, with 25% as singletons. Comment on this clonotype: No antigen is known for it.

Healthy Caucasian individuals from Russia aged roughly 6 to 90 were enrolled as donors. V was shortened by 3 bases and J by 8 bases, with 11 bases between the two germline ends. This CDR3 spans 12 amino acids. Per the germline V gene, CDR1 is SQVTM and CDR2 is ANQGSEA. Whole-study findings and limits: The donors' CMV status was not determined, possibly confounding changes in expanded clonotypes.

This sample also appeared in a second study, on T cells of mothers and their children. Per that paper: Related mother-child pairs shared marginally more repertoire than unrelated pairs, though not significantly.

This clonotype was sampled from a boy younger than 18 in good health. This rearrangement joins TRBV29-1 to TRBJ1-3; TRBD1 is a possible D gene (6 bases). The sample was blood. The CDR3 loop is CSVDWRGDTIYF. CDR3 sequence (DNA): TGCAGCGTTGATTGGAGGGGGGACACCATATATTTT.